The present T cell receptor (beta chain) was sequenced within a study of blood T cells in healthy people across ages. Study results and caveats: Possibly confounding the expanded clonotype changes was the fact that donor CMV status was unknown.

The V segment lost 2 bases and the J segment 10 bases; nucleotides outside the gene matches: 7. The CDR3 sequence is 14 residues long. The germline V gene encodes CDR1 SGDLS and CDR2 YYNGEE. On this clonotype: What it binds is unknown.

It was with a sample-barcoded 5' primer and a J-beta primer mix that a second PCR of about 7 to 12 cycles was run. Template switching added a 12-random-nucleotide identifier to every cDNA molecule. Every sample gave at least 3 million paired-end reads containing CDR3. TCRdb fed the 5' RACE reads into MiXCR, producing one record per CDR3 protein. Of 700,000 to 800,000 distinct CDR3 sequences in the sample, roughly 45% were seen once. The clonotype comes from a woman in her sixties in good health. This chain joins TRBV9 and TRBJ2-1; 9 positions agree with TRBD1. The source material was blood. The CDR3 DNA follows: TGTGCCAGCAGCGTCGACAGGGGGACCTACGAGCAGTTCTTC. As protein: CASSVDRGTYEQFF.